This T cell receptor (beta chain) was sequenced for a study of post-analysis software for immune sequencing data. The overall study: Recorded subtypes: relapsing-remitting, secondary progressive, progressive-relapsing; some patients unannotated. Whole-study findings and limits: Comparison with controls showed significantly lower normalized Chao1 diversity in multiple sclerosis patients. The five TRBV segments detected at higher frequency in patients than in controls included TRBV5-6, TRBV5-1 and TRBV20-1.

This CDR3 contains 14 residues. CDR1 is MNHEY, CDR2 SVGEGT, per germline. This clonotype was counted between two and nine times. What it binds is not known. The library was made from cDNA and included unique molecular identifiers. TCRdb re-called the PCR reads through MiXCR, storing one row per CDR3 protein. The sample has 380,000 or so distinct CDR3 sequences, around 37% seen once. The material sequenced was blood. This sequence joins TRBV6-2 or TRBV6-3 and TRBJ2-5; maybe TRBD2 (6 bases). The J call may be faulty, since TRBJ2-7 better matches the DNA end. The receptor was isolated from a girl between 10 and 17 years old with multiple sclerosis. Written as DNA, the CDR3 is TGTGCCAGCAGTTTGGGACTCCAAGGCGGCGAGCAGTACTTC. It specifies CASSLGLQGGEQYF.